The 9 T cell receptor beta chains presented below share a single source sample, sequenced in a study of blood T cell repertoires in COVID-19. Method: immunoSEQ multiplex PCR; TCRdb's copy keeps in-frame clones and lacks some. The sample has a few hundred thousand clones, 90% seen once. The sample taken for sequencing was peripheral blood. Every receptor here comes from a woman aged 40 to 50 with acute or convalescent COVID-19.

The chain has TRBV29-1 and TRBJ1-4; 7 bases line up with TRBD1. CDR1 SQVTM and CDR2 ANQGSEA come from the germline V gene. J gave up 5 bases and V 5 bases, and 8 bases lay outside the gene matches. The CDR3 is 14 residues long. The CDR3 spells CSVTPDRRNEKLFF. The CDR3 coding sequence is TGCAGCGTTACCCCGGACAGGAGAAATGAAAAACTGTTTTTT.

The chain employs TRBV7-9 and TRBJ2-2; 9 bases are a match to TRBD2. CDR1 is SEHNR, CDR2 FQNEAQ, per germline (reference sequence). The trim removed 3 bases at V and 4 bases at J, leaving 9 bases unmatched. The CDR3 contains 17 residues. This chain's CDR3 is CASSFRLAGRSTGELFF. Here the CDR3 DNA reads TGTGCCAGCAGCTTCCGGCTAGCGGGGAGGAGCACCGGGGAGCTGTTTTTT.

The chain links TRBV2 to TRBJ2-3; 7 nucleotides line up with TRBD2. Per germline, CDR1 SNHLY and CDR2 FYNNEI. Trimming at V came to 8 bases and at J to 0 bases, leaving 8 bases not matched to a gene. The CDR3 runs to 15 residues. The CDR3 loop reads CASHAGTTSTDTQYF. DNA for the CDR3: TGTGCCAGCCACGCCGGGACTACTAGCACAGATACGCAGTATTTT.

V gene TRBV12-3 or TRBV12-4 combines with J gene TRBJ1-2; D ambiguous. This CDR3 region has 13 residues. Trimming pared 5 bases from V and 4 bases from J, leaving 11 bases between. The CDR3 bases are TGTGCCAGCAGTAAGACTGCTACCTATGGCTACACCTTC. Its translation: CASSKTATYGYTF.

The chain carries TRBV12-5 and TRBJ1-5, with D maybe TRBD1 (6 bases). Germline CDR1 LGHNT, CDR2 FRNRAP. The germline V and J ends were trimmed by 3 bases and 6 bases, with 9 bases remaining between them. CDR3 length equals 13 residues. CDR3 loop: CASGLQGPQPQHF. CDR3 nucleotides: TGTGCTAGTGGTTTACAGGGTCCTCAGCCCCAGCATTTT.

The J gene is TRBJ2-3, the V gene TRBV7-2, with 8 positions matching TRBD1. Germline trimming cut 5 bases from V and 5 bases from J; bases unmatched to any gene: 9. Per the germline V gene, CDR1 is SGHTA and CDR2 is FQGNSA. The CDR3 sequence is 15 residues long. This CDR3 reads CASSHGQGSGDTQYF. CDR3 nucleotides: TGTGCCAGCAGCCACGGACAGGGCTCCGGAGATACGCAGTATTTT.

The rearrangement joins TRBV5-6 to TRBJ2-1; TRBD1 aligns across 8 bases. J was trimmed by 2 bases and V by 0 bases; bases with no gene match: 7. The CDR3 runs to 17 residues. Germline CDR1 and CDR2: SGHDT and YYEEEE. The DNA of the CDR3 is TGTGCCAGCAGCTTGGGGACAGGGAATCCCCCCTACAATGAGCAGTTCTTC. Residues: CASSLGTGNPPYNEQFF.

DNA for the CDR3: TGTGCCAGCAGTGAAGTGACTAGCGGGGGGGTAGCGCAGTATTTT. Translated: CASSEVTSGGVAQYF. The chain couples TRBV6-1 to TRBJ2-3; 14 bases map to TRBD2. Germline assignment: CDR1 MNHNS and CDR2 SASEGT. V was clipped by 1 base and J by 10 bases; unmatched bases: 4. CDR3 size: 15 residues.

The genes are TRBV10-1 and TRBJ1-5; D is possibly TRBD1 (5 bases). Deletions cut 1 base from V and 0 bases from J, with 10 bases between. CDR3 length equals 16 residues. Germline-derived CDR1 and CDR2 are WNHNN and SYGVQD (reference sequence). CDR3 loop: CASSEWAGHSNQPQHF. Written as DNA, the CDR3 is TGCGCCAGCAGTGAGTGGGCAGGACATAGCAATCAGCCCCAGCATTTT.